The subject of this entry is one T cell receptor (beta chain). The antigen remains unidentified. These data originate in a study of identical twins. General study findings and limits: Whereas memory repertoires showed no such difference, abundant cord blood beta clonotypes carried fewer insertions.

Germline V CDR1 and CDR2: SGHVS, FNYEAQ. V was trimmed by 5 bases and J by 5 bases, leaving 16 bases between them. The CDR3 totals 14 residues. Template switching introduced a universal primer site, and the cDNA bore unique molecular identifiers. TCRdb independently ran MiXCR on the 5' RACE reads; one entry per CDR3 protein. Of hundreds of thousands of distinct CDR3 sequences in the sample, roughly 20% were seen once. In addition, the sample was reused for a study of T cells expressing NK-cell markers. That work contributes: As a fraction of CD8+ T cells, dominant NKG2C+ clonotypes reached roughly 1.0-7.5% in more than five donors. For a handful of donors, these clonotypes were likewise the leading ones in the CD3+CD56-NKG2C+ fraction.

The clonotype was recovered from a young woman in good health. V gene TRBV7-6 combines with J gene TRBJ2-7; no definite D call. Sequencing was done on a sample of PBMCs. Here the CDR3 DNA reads TGTGCCAGCAGCCCTATGGGGTTGGAAGACGAGCAGTACTTC. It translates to CASSPMGLEDEQYF.